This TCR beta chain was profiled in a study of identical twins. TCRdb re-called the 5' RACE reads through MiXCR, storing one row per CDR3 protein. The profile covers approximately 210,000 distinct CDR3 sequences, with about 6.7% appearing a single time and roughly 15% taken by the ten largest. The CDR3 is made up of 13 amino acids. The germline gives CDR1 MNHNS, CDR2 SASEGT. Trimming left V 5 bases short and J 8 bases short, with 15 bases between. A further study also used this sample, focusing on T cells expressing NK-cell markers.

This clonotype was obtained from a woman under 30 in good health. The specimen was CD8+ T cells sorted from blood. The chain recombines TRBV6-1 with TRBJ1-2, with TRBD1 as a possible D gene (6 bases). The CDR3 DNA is TGTGCCAGCAGTCCGGGGGGCCCTCGGGGCTACACCTTC. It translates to CASSPGGPRGYTF.